What follows are 5 T cell receptor beta chains derived from one specimen sequenced in a study of shared clonotypes between healthy human individuals. Measured with immunoSEQ multiplex PCR; TCRdb has only the in-frame clones, and not every one. The repertoire has approximately 500,000 clones, about 95% of them found once; the top ten carry less than 0.06%. The sample taken for sequencing was naive CD4+ T cells sorted from blood. Stated subset: CD45RA+ positively selected. Receptors were obtained from a woman younger than 45 in good health.

The chain employs TRBV11-1 and TRBJ2-2; D ambiguous. The germline V gene encodes CDR1 SGHAT and CDR2 FQDESV (reference sequence). Trimming cost V 5 bases and J 4 bases, with 26 bases left between them. The CDR3 covers 19 residues. The CDR3 region is CASSRPPTGPSMGTGELFF. The CDR3 coding sequence is TGTGCCAGCAGCCGTCCCCCGACCGGACCAAGTATGGGCACCGGGGAGCTGTTTTTT.

V is TRBV6-5 and J is TRBJ2-1; perhaps TRBD2 as D (6 bases). This CDR3 is built from 15 residues. CDR1 and CDR2 (germline): MNHEY, SVGAGI. The ends were cut back, 7 bases at V and 1 base at J, with 14 bases in the middle. The CDR3 sequence is CASTPSVFSYNEQFF. Here the CDR3 DNA reads TGTGCCAGCACCCCTAGCGTTTTTTCCTACAATGAGCAGTTCTTC.

The genes are TRBV11-2 and TRBJ2-7; D unclear. Germline V gene lookup returns CDR1 SGHAT and CDR2 FQNNGV. With 5 bases removed from V and 1 base from J, the gap between germline ends came to 15 bases. The CDR3 has 15 residues. As DNA, the CDR3 is TGTGCCAGCAGCAAGACTCACTCCTGGTCCTACGAGCAGTACTTC. Translated, it gives CASSKTHSWSYEQYF.

The chain combines TRBV29-1 with TRBJ2-1; D possibly matches TRBD1 or TRBD2 (5 bases each). This CDR3 comprises 13 residues. Germline CDR1 SQVTM, CDR2 ANQGSEA. V lost 4 bases, J lost 4 bases, and 11 bases lay in between. The CDR3 is CSVARDHYNEQFF. The CDR3 DNA reads TGCAGCGTTGCCAGGGACCATTACAATGAGCAGTTCTTC.

The chain employs TRBV19 and TRBJ2-3, with D hard to call. The V end lost 5 bases, the J end lost 3 bases, and 12 bases lay between the germline ends. Germline-derived CDR1 and CDR2 are LNHDA and SQIVND (reference sequence). This CDR3 contains 14 residues. The CDR3 DNA is TGTGCCAGTAGTGCCAGGACCGAGACAGATACGCAGTATTTT. Its protein is CASSARTETDTQYF. Supplemented by reference TRBV19 and TRBJ2-3, the full variable domain reads DGGITQSPKYLFRKEGQNVTLSCEQNLNHDAMYWYRQDPGQGLRLIYYSQIVNDFQKGDIAEGYSVSREKKESFPLTVTSAQKNPTAFYLCASSARTETDTQYFGPGTRLTVL.